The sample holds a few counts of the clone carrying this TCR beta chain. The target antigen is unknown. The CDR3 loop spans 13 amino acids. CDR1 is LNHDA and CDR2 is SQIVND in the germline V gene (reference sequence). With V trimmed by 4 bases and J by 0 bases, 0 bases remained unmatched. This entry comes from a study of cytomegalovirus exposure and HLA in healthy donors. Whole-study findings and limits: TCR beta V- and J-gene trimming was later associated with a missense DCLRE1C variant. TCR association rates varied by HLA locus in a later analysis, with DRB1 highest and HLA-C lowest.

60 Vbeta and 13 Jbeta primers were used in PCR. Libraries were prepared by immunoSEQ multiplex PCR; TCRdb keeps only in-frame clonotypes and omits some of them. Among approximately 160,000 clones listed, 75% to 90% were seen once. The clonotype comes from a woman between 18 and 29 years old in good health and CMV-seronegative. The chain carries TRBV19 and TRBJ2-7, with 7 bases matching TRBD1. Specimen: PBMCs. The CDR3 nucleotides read TGTGCCAGTAGTAGGGACAGCTCCTACGAGCAGTACTTC. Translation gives CASSRDSSYEQYF.